This entry describes one TCR beta chain. No antigen is known for it. The data were obtained in a study of a mutant IDH1 vaccine in newly diagnosed glioma. Study summary: Patients received vaccination from 4-6 weeks after radiotherapy alone, or with temozolomide cycles. Males made up roughly 60% and females about 40% of treated patients, whose mean age was approximately 40 years.

Sequenced by immunoSEQ multiplex PCR; TCRdb stores in-frame clones only, minus some. This table holds roughly 38,000 clones, more than 60% found once. V was shortened by 1 base and J by 1 base, with 10 bases between the two germline ends. The CDR3 spans 15 residues. Germline CDR1 LNHDA, CDR2 SQIVND (reference sequence). Described time point: week 23, last vaccination. Vaccine doses each comprised 300 ug of mutant IDH1 20-mer peptide, with topical imiquimod. Specimen: PBMCs, collected from a glioma patient whose treatment included an IDH1 peptide vaccine. The chain links TRBV19 to TRBJ1-1; D is unclear. The sequence was collected from a woman aged 40 to 50 with glioma. Some clones in this sample may be carry-over from other donors' samples. CDR3 bases: TGTGCCAGTAGTATAGCTCGGGGAGAGAACACTGAAGCTTTCTTT. It is translated as CASSIARGENTEAFF.